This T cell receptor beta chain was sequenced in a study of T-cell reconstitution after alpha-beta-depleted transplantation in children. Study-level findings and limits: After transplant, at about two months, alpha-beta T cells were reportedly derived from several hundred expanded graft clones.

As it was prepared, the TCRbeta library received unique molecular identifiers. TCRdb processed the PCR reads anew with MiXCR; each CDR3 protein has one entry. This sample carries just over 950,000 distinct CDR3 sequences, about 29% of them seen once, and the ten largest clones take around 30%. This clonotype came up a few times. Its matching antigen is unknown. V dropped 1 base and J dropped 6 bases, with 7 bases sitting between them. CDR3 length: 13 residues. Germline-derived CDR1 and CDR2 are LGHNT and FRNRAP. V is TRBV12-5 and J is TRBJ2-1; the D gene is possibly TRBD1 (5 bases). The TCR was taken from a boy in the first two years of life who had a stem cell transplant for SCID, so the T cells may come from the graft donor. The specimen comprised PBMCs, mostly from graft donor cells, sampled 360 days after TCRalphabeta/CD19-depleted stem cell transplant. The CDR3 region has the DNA TGTGCTAGTGGTTTGGCCAGGGTCAATGAGCAGTTCTTC. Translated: CASGLARVNEQFF.